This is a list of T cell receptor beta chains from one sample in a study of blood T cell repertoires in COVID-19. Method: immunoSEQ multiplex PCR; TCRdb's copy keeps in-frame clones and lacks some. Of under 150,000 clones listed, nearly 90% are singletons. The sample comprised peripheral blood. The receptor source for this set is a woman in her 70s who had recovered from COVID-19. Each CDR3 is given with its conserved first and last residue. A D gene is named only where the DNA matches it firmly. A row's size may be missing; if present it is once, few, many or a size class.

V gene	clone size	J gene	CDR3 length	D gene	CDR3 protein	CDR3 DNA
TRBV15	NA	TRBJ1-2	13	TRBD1	CATSGWTGVGYTF	TGTGCCACCAGCGGGTGGACAGGGGTGGGCTACACCTTC
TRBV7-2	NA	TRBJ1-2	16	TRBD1	CASSLGQGASNYGYTF	TGTGCCAGCAGCTTGGGACAGGGGGCTTCTAACTATGGCTACACCTTC
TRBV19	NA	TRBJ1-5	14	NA	CASSPGRAGRPQHF	TGTGCCAGTAGTCCTGGCAGGGCGGGGCGGCCCCAGCATTTT
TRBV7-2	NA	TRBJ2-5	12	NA	CASSITLETQYF	TGTGCCAGCAGCATTACTCTAGAGACCCAGTACTTC
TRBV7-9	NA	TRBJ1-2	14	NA	CASSLENTLYGYTF	TGTGCCAGCAGCTTAGAAAACACCCTCTATGGCTACACCTTC
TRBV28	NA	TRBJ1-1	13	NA	CASSQTGRGGAFF	TGTGCCAGCAGTCAGACAGGTCGTGGTGGAGCTTTCTTT
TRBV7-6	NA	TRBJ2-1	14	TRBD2	CASSPVSGNNEQFF	TGTGCCAGCAGCCCGGTTAGCGGGAATAATGAGCAGTTCTTC
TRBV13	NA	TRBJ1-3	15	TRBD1	CASSLTGARGNTIYF	TGTGCCAGCAGCTTAACAGGGGCGCGGGGAAACACCATATATTTT
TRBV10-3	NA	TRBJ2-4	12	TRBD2	CAISGGIDIQYF	TGTGCCATCAGCGGGGGGATCGACATTCAGTACTTC
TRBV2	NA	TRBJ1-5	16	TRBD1	CASSGKRDSSNQPQHF	TGTGCCAGCAGTGGGAAACGGGACAGTAGCAATCAGCCCCAGCATTTT
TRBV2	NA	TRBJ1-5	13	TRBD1	CASKNRGPQPQHF	TGTGCCAGCAAGAACAGGGGGCCTCAGCCCCAGCATTTT
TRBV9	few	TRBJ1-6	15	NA	CASSVARGLNSPLHF	TGTGCCAGCAGCGTAGCTCGGGGGTTGAATTCACCCCTCCACTTT
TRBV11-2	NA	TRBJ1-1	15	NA	CASSLEGAPNTEAFF	TGTGCCAGCAGCTTAGAGGGGGCCCCGAACACTGAAGCTTTCTTT
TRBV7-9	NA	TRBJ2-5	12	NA	CASSHHQGTQYF	TGTGCCAGCAGCCATCACCAGGGGACCCAGTACTTC
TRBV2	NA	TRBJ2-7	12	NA	CASSRTSYEQYF	TGTGCCAGCAGTCGAACTAGCTACGAGCAGTACTTC
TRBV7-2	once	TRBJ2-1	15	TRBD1	CASSRQGSSYNEQFF	TGTGCCAGCAGCAGACAGGGCAGCTCCTACAATGAGCAGTTCTTC
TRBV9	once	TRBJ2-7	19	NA	CASSGPLREKDYVPGEQYF	TGTGCCAGCAGCGGCCCTTTACGGGAGAAGGACTATGTACCGGGGGAGCAGTACTTC
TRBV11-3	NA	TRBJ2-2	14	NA	CASSFGVGAGELFF	TGTGCCAGCAGCTTCGGGGTGGGTGCCGGGGAGCTGTTTTTT
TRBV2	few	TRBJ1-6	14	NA	CASSESSYNSPLHF	TGTGCCAGCAGTGAGAGCTCCTATAATTCACCCCTCCACTTT
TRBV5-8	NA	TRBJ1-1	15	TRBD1	CASPALTGVAGEAFF	TGTGCCAGTCCAGCACTGACAGGGGTTGCGGGTGAAGCTTTCTTT
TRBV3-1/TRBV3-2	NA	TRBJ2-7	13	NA	CASSQGTGYEQYF	TGTGCCAGCAGCCAAGGAACTGGCTACGAGCAGTACTTC
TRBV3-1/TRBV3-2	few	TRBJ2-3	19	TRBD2	CASSPRSGLAGGPPDTQYF	TGTGCCAGCAGCCCTCGATCGGGACTAGCGGGAGGGCCCCCAGATACGCAGTATTTT
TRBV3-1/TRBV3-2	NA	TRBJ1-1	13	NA	CASSQEGYTEAFF	TGTGCCAGCAGCCAGGAGGGTTATACTGAAGCTTTCTTT
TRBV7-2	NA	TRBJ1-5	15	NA	CASSLRGGGDQPQHF	TGTGCCAGCAGCCTCCGGGGGGGAGGAGATCAGCCCCAGCATTTT
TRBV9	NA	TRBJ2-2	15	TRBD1	CASSVGDRATGELFF	TGTGCCAGCAGCGTAGGGGACAGGGCCACCGGGGAGCTGTTTTTT
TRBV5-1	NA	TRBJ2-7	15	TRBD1	CASSPQGTGTYEQYF	TGCGCCAGCAGCCCTCAGGGGACAGGGACCTACGAGCAGTACTTC
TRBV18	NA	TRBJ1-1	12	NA	CASSPYRDVAFF	TGTGCCAGCTCACCCTACAGGGACGTAGCTTTCTTT
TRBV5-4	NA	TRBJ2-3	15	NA	CATSSRAGGSDTQYF	TGTGCCACCTCGTCTCGGGCAGGAGGTTCAGATACGCAGTATTTT
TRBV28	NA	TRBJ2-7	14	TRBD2	CASSFPGRASEQYF	TGTGCCAGCAGTTTCCCCGGGAGGGCCTCCGAGCAGTACTTC
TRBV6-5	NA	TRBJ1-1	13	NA	CASIAPPGVRAFF	TGTGCCAGCATCGCCCCGCCAGGGGTGAGAGCTTTCTTT
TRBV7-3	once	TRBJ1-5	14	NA	CASSLTGPNQPQHF	TGTGCCAGCAGCTTAACGGGCCCTAATCAGCCCCAGCATTTT
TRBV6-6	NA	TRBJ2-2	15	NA	CASSSRQTNTGELFF	TGTGCCAGCAGTTCCCGACAAACGAACACCGGGGAGCTGTTTTTT
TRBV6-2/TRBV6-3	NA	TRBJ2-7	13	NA	CASSSYNTYEQYF	TGTGCCAGCAGTTCGTACAACACCTACGAGCAGTACTTC
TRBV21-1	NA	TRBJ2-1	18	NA	CASSRPQETSGAYNEQFF	TGTGCCAGCAGCCGCCCCCAGGAGACTAGCGGAGCATACAATGAGCAGTTCTTC
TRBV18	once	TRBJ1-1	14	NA	CASSQNTGNTEAFF	TGTGCCAGCTCACAAAATACAGGGAACACTGAAGCTTTCTTT
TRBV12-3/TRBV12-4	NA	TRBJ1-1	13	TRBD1	CASSLGTALSAFF	TGTGCCAGCAGTTTGGGGACAGCCCTTTCGGCTTTCTTT
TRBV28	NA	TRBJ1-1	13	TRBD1	CASRRTGGTEAFF	TGTGCCAGCAGGCGGACAGGGGGCACTGAAGCTTTCTTT
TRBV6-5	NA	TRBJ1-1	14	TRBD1	CASSLTGVSGEAFF	TGTGCCAGCAGTTTGACAGGGGTTAGCGGTGAAGCTTTCTTT
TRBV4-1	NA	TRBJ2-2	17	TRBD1	CASSVDPGTGRSGELFF	TGCGCCAGCAGCGTGGACCCGGGGACAGGGCGTTCCGGGGAGCTGTTTTTT
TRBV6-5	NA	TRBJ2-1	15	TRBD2	CASRQWTSGTDEQFF	TGTGCCAGCAGACAATGGACTAGCGGGACCGATGAGCAGTTCTTC
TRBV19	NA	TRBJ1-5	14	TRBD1	CASTKGAGNQPQHF	TGTGCCAGTACCAAGGGGGCGGGCAATCAGCCCCAGCATTTT
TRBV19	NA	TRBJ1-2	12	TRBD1	CASRTGDYGYTF	TGTGCCAGTAGAACAGGGGACTATGGCTACACCTTC
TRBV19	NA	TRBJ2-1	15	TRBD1	CASTRAPGQYNEQFF	TGTGCCAGTACCCGGGCCCCGGGACAGTACAATGAGCAGTTCTTC
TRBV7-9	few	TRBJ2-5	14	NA	CATTRLGGQETQYF	TGTGCCACCACCCGTCTAGGGGGCCAAGAGACCCAGTACTTC
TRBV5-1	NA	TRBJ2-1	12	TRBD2	CATKEISGEQFF	TGCGCCACCAAGGAGATTAGCGGGGAGCAGTTCTTC
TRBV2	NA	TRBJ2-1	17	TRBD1	CASSEARVGQGGGEQFF	TGTGCCAGCAGTGAAGCGCGGGTGGGACAGGGGGGAGGTGAGCAGTTCTTC
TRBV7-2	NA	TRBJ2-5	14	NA	CASSLAGGQETQYF	TGTGCCAGCAGCTTAGCAGGGGGCCAAGAGACCCAGTACTTC
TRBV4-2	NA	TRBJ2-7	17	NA	CASSQDHLIGGDVEQYF	TGTGCCAGCAGCCAAGATCACTTAATAGGCGGGGATGTGGAGCAGTACTTC
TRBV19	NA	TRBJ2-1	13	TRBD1	CATTDRGYNEQFF	TGTGCCACCACGGACAGGGGGTACAATGAGCAGTTCTTC
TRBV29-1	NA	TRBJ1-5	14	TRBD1	CSVMGRGSGQPQHF	TGCAGCGTAATGGGCAGGGGGAGTGGTCAGCCCCAGCATTTT
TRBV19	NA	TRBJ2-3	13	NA	CASSGDNTDTQYF	TGTGCCAGTAGTGGGGACAACACAGATACGCAGTATTTT
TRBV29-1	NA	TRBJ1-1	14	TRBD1	CSARRDRGYTEAFF	TGCAGCGCCCGGAGAGACAGGGGTTACACTGAAGCTTTCTTT
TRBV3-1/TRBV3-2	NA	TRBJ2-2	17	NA	CASSQGATGLNTGELFF	TGTGCCAGCAGCCAAGGCGCAACAGGGTTGAACACCGGGGAGCTGTTTTTT
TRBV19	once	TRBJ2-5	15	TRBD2	CASSIVPSGQETQYF	TGTGCCAGTAGTATAGTGCCTAGCGGGCAAGAGACCCAGTACTTC
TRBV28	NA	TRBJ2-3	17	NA	CASSFGGGITSTDTQYF	TGTGCCAGCAGTTTTGGTGGGGGCATAACTAGCACAGATACGCAGTATTTT
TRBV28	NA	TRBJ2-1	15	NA	CASSFGGILNNEQFF	TGTGCCAGCAGTTTCGGAGGCATCCTGAACAATGAGCAGTTCTTC
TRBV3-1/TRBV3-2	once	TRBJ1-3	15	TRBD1	CASSQRPDRGNTIYF	TGTGCCAGCAGCCAGCGACCGGACAGGGGAAACACCATATATTTT
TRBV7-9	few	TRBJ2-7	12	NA	CASSLAGPRSYF	TGTGCCAGCAGCTTAGCGGGGCCTCGTTCGTACTTC
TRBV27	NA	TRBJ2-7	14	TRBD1	CASKGTGQTYEQYF	TGTGCCAGCAAAGGGACAGGGCAAACCTACGAGCAGTACTTC